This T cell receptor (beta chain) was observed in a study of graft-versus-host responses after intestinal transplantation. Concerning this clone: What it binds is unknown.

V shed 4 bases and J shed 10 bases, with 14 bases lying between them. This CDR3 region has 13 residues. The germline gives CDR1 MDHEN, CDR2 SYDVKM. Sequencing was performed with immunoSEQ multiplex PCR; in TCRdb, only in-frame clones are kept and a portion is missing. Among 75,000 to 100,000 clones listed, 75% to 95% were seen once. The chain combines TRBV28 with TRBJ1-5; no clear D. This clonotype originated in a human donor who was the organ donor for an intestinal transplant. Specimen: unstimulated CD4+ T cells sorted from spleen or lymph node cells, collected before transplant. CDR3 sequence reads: CASSSKGGPPQHF. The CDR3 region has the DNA TGTGCCAGCAGTTCGAAAGGTGGGCCCCCCCAGCATTTT.